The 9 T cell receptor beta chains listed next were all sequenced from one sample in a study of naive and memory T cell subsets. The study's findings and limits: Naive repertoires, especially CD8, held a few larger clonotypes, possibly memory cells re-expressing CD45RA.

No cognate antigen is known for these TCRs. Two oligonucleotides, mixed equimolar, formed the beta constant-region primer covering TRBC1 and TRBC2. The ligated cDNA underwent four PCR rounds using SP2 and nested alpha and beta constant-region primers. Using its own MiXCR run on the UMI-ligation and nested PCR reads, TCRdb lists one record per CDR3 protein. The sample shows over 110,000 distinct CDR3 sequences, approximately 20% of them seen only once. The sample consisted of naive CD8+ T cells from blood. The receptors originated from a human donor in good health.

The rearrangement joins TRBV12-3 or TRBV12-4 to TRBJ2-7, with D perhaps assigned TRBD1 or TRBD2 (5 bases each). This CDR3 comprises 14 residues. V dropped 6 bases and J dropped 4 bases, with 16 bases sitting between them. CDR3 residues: CASSPALGGYEQYF. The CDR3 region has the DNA TGTGCCAGCAGCCCCGCCCTTGGGGGATACGAGCAGTACTTC.

The CDR3 here is CASGLFGEQYF. The CDR3 nucleotides read TGTGCTAGTGGTTTGTTCGGGGAGCAGTACTTC. The V gene is TRBV12-5, the J gene TRBJ2-7, with unresolved D. This CDR3 has 11 amino acids. Germline assignment: CDR1 LGHNT and CDR2 FRNRAP. The V gene lost 2 bases and the J gene lost 7 bases, with 6 bases spanning the gap.

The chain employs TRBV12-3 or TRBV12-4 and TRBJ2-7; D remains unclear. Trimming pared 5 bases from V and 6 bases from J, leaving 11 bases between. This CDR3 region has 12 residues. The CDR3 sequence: CASSTMAGEQYF. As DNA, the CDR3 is TGTGCCAGCAGTACGATGGCTGGCGAGCAGTACTTC.

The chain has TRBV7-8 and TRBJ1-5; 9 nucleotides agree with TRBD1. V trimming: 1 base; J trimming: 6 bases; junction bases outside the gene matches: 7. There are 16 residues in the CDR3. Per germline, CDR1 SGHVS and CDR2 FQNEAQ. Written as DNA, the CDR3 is TGTGCCAGCAGCTTAGTAGGGACAGGGCTCGGTCAGCCCCAGCATTTT. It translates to CASSLVGTGLGQPQHF.

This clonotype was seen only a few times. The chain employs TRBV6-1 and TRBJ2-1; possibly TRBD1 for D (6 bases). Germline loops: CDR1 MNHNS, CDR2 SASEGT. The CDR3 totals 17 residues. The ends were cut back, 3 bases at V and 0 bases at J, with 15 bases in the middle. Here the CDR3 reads CASSEKGVTSSYNEQFF. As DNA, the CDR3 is TGTGCCAGCAGTGAGAAGGGGGTGACAAGCTCCTACAATGAGCAGTTCTTC.

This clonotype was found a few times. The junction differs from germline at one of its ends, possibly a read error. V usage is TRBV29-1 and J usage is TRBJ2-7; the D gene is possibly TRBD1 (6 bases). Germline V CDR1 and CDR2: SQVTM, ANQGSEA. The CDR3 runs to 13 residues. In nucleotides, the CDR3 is TGCAGCGTAGAAGGGGACAAGCCCTACGAGCAGTACTTC. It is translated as CSVEGDKPYEQYF.

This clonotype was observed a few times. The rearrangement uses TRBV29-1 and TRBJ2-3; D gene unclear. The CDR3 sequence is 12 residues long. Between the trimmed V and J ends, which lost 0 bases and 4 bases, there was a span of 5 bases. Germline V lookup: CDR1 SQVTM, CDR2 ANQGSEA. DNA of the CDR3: TGCAGCGTTGAAGATGTGGCAGATACGCAGTATTTT. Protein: CSVEDVADTQYF.

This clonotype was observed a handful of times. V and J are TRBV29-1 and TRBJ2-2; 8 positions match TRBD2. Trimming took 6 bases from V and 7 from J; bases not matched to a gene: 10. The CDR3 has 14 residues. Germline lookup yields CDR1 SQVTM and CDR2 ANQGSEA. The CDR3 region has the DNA TGCAGCGTATTCGTGGGACTAGGTAACGGGGAGCTGTTTTTT. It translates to CSVFVGLGNGELFF.

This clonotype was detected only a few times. The CDR3 nucleotides are TGTGCCAGCAGCTTAGCAAAACAGGGAGACACTGAAGCTTTCTTT. This gives the protein CASSLAKQGDTEAFF. The chain combines TRBV11-2 with TRBJ1-1; possible D gene TRBD1, 6 bases. The length of the CDR3 is 15 residues. Germline lookup yields CDR1 SGHAT and CDR2 FQNNGV. V was trimmed by 1 base and J by 3 bases, leaving 12 bases between them. Full variable domain (rest looked up from reference TRBV11-2 and TRBJ1-1): EAGVAQSPRYKIIEKRQSVAFWCNPISGHATLYWYQQILGQGPKLLIQFQNNGVVDDSQLPKDRFSAERLKGVDSTLKIQPAKLEDSAVYLCASSLAKQGDTEAFFGQGTRLTVV.